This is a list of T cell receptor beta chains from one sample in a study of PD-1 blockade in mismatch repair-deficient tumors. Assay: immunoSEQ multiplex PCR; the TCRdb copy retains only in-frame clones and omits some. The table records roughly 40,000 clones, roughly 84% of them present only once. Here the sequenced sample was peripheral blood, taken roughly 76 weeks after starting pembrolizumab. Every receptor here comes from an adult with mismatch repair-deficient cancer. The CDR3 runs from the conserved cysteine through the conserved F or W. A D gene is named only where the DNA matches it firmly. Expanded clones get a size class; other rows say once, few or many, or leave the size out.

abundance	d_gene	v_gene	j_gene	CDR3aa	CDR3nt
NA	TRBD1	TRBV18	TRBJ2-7	CASSPGQVDEQYF	TGTGCCAGCTCACCAGGACAGGTCGACGAGCAGTACTTC
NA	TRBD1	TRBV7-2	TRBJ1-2	CASSLGQGVLRYTF	TGTGCCAGCAGCTTAGGACAGGGGGTTTTGCGCTACACCTTC
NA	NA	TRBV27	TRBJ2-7	CASSLSGRGRYEQYF	TGTGCCAGCAGTTTATCTGGCAGGGGTCGCTACGAGCAGTACTTC
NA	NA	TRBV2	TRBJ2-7	CASSTGGYEQYF	TGTGCCAGCAGTACCGGCGGGTACGAGCAGTACTTC
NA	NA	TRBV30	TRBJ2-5	CAWSGPQETQYF	TGTGCCTGGAGTGGACCTCAAGAGACCCAGTACTTC
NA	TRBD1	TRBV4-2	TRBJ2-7	CASSQWGQGATEQYF	TGTGCCAGCAGCCAATGGGGACAGGGGGCCACCGAGCAGTACTTC
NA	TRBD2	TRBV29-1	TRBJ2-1	CSVGSSGLAGGTYNEQFF	TGCAGCGTGGGAAGCTCGGGACTAGCGGGAGGTACCTACAATGAGCAGTTCTTC
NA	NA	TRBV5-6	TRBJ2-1	CASSVGGGEQFF	TGTGCCAGCAGTGTCGGAGGGGGTGAGCAGTTCTTC
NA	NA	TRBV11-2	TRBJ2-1	CASSLDSYEQFF	TGTGCCAGCAGCTTAGATAGTTATGAGCAGTTCTTC
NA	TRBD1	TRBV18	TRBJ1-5	CASSSGTGLNQPQHF	TGTGCCAGCTCATCCGGGACAGGGCTGAATCAGCCCCAGCATTTT
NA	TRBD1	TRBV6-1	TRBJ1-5	CASTPTGQGNQPQHF	TGTGCCAGCACTCCAACAGGACAGGGCAATCAGCCCCAGCATTTT
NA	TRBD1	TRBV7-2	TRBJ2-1	CASSFLQGNEQFF	TGTGCCAGCAGCTTTCTACAGGGGAATGAGCAGTTCTTC
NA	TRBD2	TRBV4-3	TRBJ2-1	CASSQDTGLAGVDEQFF	TGCGCCAGCAGCCAAGATACAGGACTAGCGGGAGTGGATGAGCAGTTCTTC
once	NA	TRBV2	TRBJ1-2	CASTWTEDGYTF	TGTGCCAGCACCTGGACCGAAGATGGCTACACCTTC
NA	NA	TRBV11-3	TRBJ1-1	CASSLGPLTEAFF	TGTGCCAGCAGCTTAGGTCCCCTCACTGAAGCTTTCTTT
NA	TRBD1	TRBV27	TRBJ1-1	CASSHGTGSEAFF	TGTGCCAGCAGCCATGGGACAGGGTCTGAAGCTTTCTTT
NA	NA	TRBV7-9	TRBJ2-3	CASPGREVLGDTQYF	TGTGCCAGCCCTGGCAGGGAGGTCTTGGGGGATACGCAGTATTTT
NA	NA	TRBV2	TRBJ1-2	CASRRDVNYGYTF	TGTGCCAGCAGGAGGGACGTTAACTATGGCTACACCTTC
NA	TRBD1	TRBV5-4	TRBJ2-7	CASSPGTGRNEQYF	TGTGCCAGCAGCCCAGGGACAGGGAGGAACGAGCAGTACTTC
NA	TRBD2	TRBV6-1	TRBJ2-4	CASSDGSLGGGIQYF	TGTGCCAGCAGTGACGGATCCCTGGGCGGGGGCATTCAGTACTTC
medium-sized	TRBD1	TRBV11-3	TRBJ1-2	CASSEQGARGYTF	TGTGCCAGCAGCGAACAGGGGGCGCGTGGCTACACCTTC
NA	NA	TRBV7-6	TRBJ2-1	CASSPLQANTLRDYNEQFF	TGTGCCAGCAGCCCGCTACAGGCGAACACTTTGCGGGACTACAATGAGCAGTTCTTC
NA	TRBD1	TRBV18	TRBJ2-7	CASSRRDRALEQYF	TGTGCCAGCTCCCGTCGCGACAGGGCCCTCGAGCAGTACTTC
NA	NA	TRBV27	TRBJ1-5	CASSILGNQPQHF	TGTGCCAGCAGTATTCTAGGTAATCAGCCCCAGCATTTT
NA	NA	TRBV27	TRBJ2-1	CASSGRSRGYNEQFF	TGTGCCAGCAGCGGAAGGAGTCGAGGATACAATGAGCAGTTCTTC